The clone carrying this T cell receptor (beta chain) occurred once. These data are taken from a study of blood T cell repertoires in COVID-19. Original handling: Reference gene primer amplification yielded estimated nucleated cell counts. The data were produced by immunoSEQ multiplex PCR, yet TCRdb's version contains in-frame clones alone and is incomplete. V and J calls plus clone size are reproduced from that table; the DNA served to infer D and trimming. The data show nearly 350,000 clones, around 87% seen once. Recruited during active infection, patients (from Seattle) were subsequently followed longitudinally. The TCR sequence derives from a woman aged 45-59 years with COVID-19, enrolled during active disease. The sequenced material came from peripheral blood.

The CDR3 DNA sequence: TGTGCCAGCAGCCAACTAGCGGGAACCTACAATGAGCAGTTCTTC. Translating gives CASSQLAGTYNEQFF. This chain uses TRBV4-2 with TRBJ2-1; the match to TRBD2 covers 9 bases. Germline assignment: CDR1 LGHNA and CDR2 YNFKEQ. V shed 2 bases, J shed 2 bases, and the junction held 1 base outside the gene matches. The CDR3 extends over 15 amino acids.